The clone carrying this T cell receptor (beta chain) was detected many times. The CDR3 loop spans 15 amino acids. Trimming removed 2 bases from V and 5 bases from J; junction bases left unmatched: 7. Germline CDR1 and CDR2: MNHNS and SASEGT. Amplification of TCR alpha and beta CDR3 regions from RNA used iRepertoire nested multiplex PCR. Tissue mRNA or PBMC total RNA, about 95-450 ng, went into one-step reverse transcription and amplification. Using its own MiXCR run on the multiplex PCR reads, TCRdb lists one record per CDR3 protein. The table lists about 140,000 distinct CDR3 sequences, roughly 43% of them singletons. This record comes from a study of glioma-infiltrating T cells.

This clonotype originated in a human donor with low-grade glioma or glioblastoma, undergoing nonglioma brain surgery, or in good health (not recorded which). Sequencing input: glioma tissue, nonneoplastic brain tissue, or PBMCs (not recorded which). V and J are TRBV6-1 and TRBJ2-5; TRBD1 matches 8 bases. As DNA, the CDR3 is TGTGCCAGCAGTGAAATACAGGGGGACATGGAGACCCAGTACTTC. Translation gives CASSEIQGDMETQYF.